This T cell receptor beta chain comes out of a study of control samples from healthy donors and cancer patients. Clones were sequenced by immunoSEQ multiplex PCR, and TCRdb holds only the in-frame ones, with some missing. The sample holds about 160,000 clones, around 90% seen once. Trimming at V came to 1 base and at J to 3 bases, leaving 1 base not matched to a gene. The CDR3 extends over 14 amino acids. Germline V gene lookup returns CDR1 SGHAT and CDR2 FQNNGV. This sequence joins TRBV11-2 and TRBJ2-5; 8 nucleotides agree with TRBD2. This clonotype was obtained from a man between 25 and 39 years old in good health. Sequencing input: blood. The CDR3 DNA reads as TGTGCCAGCAGCTTAGCCGGGGGGGAAGAGACCCAGTACTTC. It translates to CASSLAGGEETQYF.